The T cell receptor (beta chain) described here comes from a study of CD8 T cells in Susac syndrome. Healthy donors constituted the control group, matched for age and sex. The CD8+ and CD4+ T cells were negatively isolated, with the TEMRA cells enriched by FACS. The RNA, about 0.5 to 1 ug, was put through reverse transcription using random hexamers. TCRdb used MiXCR to reprocess the immunoSEQ multiplex PCR reads, holding one entry per CDR3 protein. The sample contains some 180,000 distinct CDR3 sequences, approximately 94% of which appear only once. The junction had 10 bases not matched to a gene; V was cut back by 10 bases and J by 6 bases. Germline V gene data show CDR1 as SGHAT and CDR2 as FQDESV (reference sequence). This CDR3 has 13 amino acids.

The sample comprised CD4+ T cells from PBMCs. V gene TRBV11-1 combines with J gene TRBJ2-3, with 7 bases identical to TRBD2. The receptor's source is a human donor in good health. The CDR3: CATQRDLRDTQYF. CDR3 DNA: TGTGCCACCCAGCGGGACCTGAGGGATACGCAGTATTTT.